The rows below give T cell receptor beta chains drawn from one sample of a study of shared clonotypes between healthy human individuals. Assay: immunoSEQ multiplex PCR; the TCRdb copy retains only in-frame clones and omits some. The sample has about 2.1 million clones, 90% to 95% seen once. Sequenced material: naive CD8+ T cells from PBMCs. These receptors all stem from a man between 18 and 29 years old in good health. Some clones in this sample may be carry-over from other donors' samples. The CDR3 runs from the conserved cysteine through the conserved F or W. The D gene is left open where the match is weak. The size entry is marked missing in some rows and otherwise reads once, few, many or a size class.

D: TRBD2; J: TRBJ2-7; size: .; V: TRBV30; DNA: TGTGCCTGGAGTGTGGTAGCGGGGCTCTCCTACGAGCAGTACTTC; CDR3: CAWSVVAGLSYEQYF
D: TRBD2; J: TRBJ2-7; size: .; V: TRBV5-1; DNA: TGCGCCAGCAGCGCTAGCGGCTACGAGCAGTACTTC; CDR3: CASSASGYEQYF
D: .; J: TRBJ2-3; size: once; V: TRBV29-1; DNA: TGCAGCGTTTGGTCTGGGGCCCAATTTCATAGCACAGATACGCAGTATTTT; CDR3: CSVWSGAQFHSTDTQYF
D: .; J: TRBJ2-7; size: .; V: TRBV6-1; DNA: TGTGCCAGCAGTGAAGGGTTAGCCTACGAGCAGTACTTC; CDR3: CASSEGLAYEQYF
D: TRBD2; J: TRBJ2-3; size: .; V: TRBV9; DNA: TGTGCCAGCAGCGACCGGACTAGCGGAGGGAGGGGGGATACGCAGTATTTT; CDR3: CASSDRTSGGRGDTQYF
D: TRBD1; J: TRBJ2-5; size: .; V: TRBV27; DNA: TGTGCCAGCAGTTTATCCTGGTCCCAGGGGGCCCGGGAGACCCAGTACTTC; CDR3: CASSLSWSQGARETQYF
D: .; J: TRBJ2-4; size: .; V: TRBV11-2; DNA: TGTGCCAGCACTGATAGGAACAAAAACATTCAGTACTTC; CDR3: CASTDRNKNIQYF
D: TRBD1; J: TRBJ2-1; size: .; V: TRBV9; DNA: TGTGCCAGCAGCGTGTCCAGGGGGATAGGCAATGAGCAGTTCTTC; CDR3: CASSVSRGIGNEQFF
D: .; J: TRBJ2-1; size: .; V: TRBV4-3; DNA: TGCGCCAGCAGCCAAGACCCGGGACCGCGTCAATACAATGAGCAGTTCTTC; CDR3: CASSQDPGPRQYNEQFF
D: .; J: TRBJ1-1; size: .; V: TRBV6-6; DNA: TGTGCCAGCAGTTACTCAAGGGACCGATTGAACACTGAAGCTTTCTTT; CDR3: CASSYSRDRLNTEAFF
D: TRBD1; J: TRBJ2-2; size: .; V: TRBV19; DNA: TGTGCCAGTAGTAGCCGGGACAGGGGGCCCGGGGAGCTGTTTTTT; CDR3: CASSSRDRGPGELFF
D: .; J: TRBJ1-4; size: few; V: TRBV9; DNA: TGTGCCAGCAGCGTAGGAAACCGTAATGAAAAACTGTTTTTT; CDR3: CASSVGNRNEKLFF
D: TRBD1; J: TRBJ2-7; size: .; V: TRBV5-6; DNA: TGTGCCAGCGGTACAGGGGGCGGCTACGAGCAGTACTTC; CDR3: CASGTGGGYEQYF
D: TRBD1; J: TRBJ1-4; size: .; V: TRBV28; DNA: TGTGCCAGCAGTTTAGCGATCCGGGACAGGAATGAAAAACTGTTTTTT; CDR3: CASSLAIRDRNEKLFF
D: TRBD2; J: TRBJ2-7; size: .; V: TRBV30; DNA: TGTGCCTGGGCCCCTAGCGGGAGGTTCTACGAGCAGTACTTC; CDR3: CAWAPSGRFYEQYF
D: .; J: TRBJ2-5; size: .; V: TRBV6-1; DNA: TGTGCCAGCAGTGAATATGGGGACTCCCAAGAGACCCAGTACTTC; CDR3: CASSEYGDSQETQYF
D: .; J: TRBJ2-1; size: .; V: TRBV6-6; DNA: TGTGCCAGCAGTTACTCGTTTAATGAGCAGTTCTTC; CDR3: CASSYSFNEQFF
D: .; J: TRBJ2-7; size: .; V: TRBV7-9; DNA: TGTGCCAGCAGTATGGTCGCCTACGAGCAGTACTTC; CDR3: CASSMVAYEQYF
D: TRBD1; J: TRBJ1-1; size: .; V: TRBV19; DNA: TGTGCCAGTAGCCCTCCGGGACAGGGGTCGAACACTGAAGCTTTCTTT; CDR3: CASSPPGQGSNTEAFF
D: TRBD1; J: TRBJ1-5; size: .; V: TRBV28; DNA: TGTGCCAGCAGTTCCCTACCGACAGGGAATCAGCCCCAGCATTTT; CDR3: CASSSLPTGNQPQHF
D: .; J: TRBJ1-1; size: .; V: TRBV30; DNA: TGTGCCTTCGGGGCAGGGGACACTGAAGCTTTCTTT; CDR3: CAFGAGDTEAFF
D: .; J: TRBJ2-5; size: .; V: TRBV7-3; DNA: TGTGCCAGCAGCCTCGGGATAAAAGAGACCCAGTACTTC; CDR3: CASSLGIKETQYF
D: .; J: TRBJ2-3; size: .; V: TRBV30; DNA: TGTGCCTGGAGTGACCGATTGGATACGCAGTATTTT; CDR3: CAWSDRLDTQYF
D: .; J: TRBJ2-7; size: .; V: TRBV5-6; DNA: TGTGCCAGCACACTAGGAATTTCCTACGAGCAGTACTTC; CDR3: CASTLGISYEQYF
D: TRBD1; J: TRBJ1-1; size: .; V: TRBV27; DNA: TGTGCCAGCAGATTAGTTCCGGGACAGCACACTGAAGCTTTCTTT; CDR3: CASRLVPGQHTEAFF
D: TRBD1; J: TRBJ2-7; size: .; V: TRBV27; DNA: TGTGCCAGCAGTTTTATTGGGACAGGGGCATCCTACGAGCAGTACTTC; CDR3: CASSFIGTGASYEQYF
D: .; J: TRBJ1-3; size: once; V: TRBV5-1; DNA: TGCGCCAGGTTTGGACAGCGGGCAAACACCATATATTTT; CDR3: CARFGQRANTIYF
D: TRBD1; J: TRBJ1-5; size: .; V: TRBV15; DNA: TGTGCCACCAGCAGAGAGCGGGCAGGGGGTCAGCCCCAGCATTTT; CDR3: CATSRERAGGQPQHF
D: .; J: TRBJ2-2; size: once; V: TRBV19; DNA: TGTGCCAGCCACGCCACTCCCGGGGAGCTGTTTTTT; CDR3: CASHATPGELFF
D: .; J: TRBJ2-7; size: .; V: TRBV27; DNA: TGTGCCAGCAGTTTCGGGGGCTCCACCTACGAGCAGTACTTC; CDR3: CASSFGGSTYEQYF
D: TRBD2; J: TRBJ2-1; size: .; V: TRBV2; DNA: TGTGCCAGCAGCTCTGTCCGGGGACTAGCATCCAATGAGCAGTTCTTC; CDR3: CASSSVRGLASNEQFF
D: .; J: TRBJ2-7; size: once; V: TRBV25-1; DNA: TGTGCCAGCAGTGTGACTCGGGACGAGCAGTACTTC; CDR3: CASSVTRDEQYF
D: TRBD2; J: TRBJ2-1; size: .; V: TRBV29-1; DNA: TGCAGCGTTGACGCTAGCGGGAGGAACTCCTACAATGAGCAGTTCTTC; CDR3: CSVDASGRNSYNEQFF
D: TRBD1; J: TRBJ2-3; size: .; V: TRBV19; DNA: TGTGCCAGTTACCCCCGGGGACAGGGGGGCACAGATACGCAGTATTTT; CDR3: CASYPRGQGGTDTQYF
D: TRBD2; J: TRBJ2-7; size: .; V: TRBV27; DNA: TGTGCCAGCAGGTACCTAGCGGGAGGGCGCAACGAGCAGTACTTC; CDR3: CASRYLAGGRNEQYF
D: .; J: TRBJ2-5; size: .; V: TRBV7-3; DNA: TGTGCCAGCAGCTTAACCGCGGGACCCTTAGAGACCCAGTACTTC; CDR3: CASSLTAGPLETQYF
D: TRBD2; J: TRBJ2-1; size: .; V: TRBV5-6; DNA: TGTGCCAGCAGCGCCTCCGGCGGGCTAGCGGCATCCTACAATGAGCAGTTCTTC; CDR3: CASSASGGLAASYNEQFF
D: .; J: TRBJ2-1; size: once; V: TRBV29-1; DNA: TGCAGCGTTGAAGACAGCTACAATGAGCAGTTCTTC; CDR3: CSVEDSYNEQFF
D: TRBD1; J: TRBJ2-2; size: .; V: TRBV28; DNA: TGTGCCAGCAGTTCCAGCGACAGGGTGAGGTACACCGGGGAGCTGTTTTTT; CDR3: CASSSSDRVRYTGELFF
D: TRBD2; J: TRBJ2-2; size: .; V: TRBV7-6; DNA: TGTGCCAGCAGACGACTAGCCCTAAACACCGGGGAGCTGTTTTTT; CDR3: CASRRLALNTGELFF
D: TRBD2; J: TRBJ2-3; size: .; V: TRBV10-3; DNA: TGTGCCATCAGGACGAAGGGTGGAGGCGGGAGCCCCACAGATACGCAGTATTTT; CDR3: CAIRTKGGGGSPTDTQYF
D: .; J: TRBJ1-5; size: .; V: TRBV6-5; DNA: TGTGCCAGCAGTTACAGGGTCCACCAGCCCCAGCATTTT; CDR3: CASSYRVHQPQHF
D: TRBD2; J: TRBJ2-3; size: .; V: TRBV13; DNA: TGTGCCAGCAGCGCTAGCGGGAGTAGCGCAGATACGCAGTATTTT; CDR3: CASSASGSSADTQYF
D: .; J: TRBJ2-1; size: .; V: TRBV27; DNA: TGTGCCAGCAGTTCTAGCCTCAGCTCCTACAATGAGCAGTTCTTC; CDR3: CASSSSLSSYNEQFF
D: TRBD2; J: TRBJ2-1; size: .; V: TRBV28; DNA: TGTGCCAGCAGTTTGAGGGGACGGCTAGCGGGATTGAATGAGCAGTTCTTC; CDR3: CASSLRGRLAGLNEQFF
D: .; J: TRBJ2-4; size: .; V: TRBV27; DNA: TGTGCCAGCAGTTTACGCCAGGGTAACATTCAGTACTTC; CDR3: CASSLRQGNIQYF
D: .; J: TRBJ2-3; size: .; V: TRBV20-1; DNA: TGCAGTGCTAGTGATACAGATACGCAGTATTTT; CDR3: CSASDTDTQYF
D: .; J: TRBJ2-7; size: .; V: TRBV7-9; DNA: TGTGCCAGCAGCTTATCCAAGGACGCTTCCTACGAGCAGTACTTC; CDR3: CASSLSKDASYEQYF
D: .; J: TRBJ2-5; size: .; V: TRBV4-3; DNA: TGCGCCAGCAGCCATGGGGCGCAGGAGACCCAGTACTTC; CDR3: CASSHGAQETQYF
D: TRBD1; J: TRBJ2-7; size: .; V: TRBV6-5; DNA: TGTGCCAGCAGTGCGACAGGGGGTTCTACCTACGAGCAGTACTTC; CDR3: CASSATGGSTYEQYF
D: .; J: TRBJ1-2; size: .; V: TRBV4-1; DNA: TGCGCCAGCAGCCTTAATGGCAGGGGAGACTCCTATGGCTACACCTTC; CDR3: CASSLNGRGDSYGYTF
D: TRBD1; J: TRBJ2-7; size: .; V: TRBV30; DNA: TGTGCCTGGAGTGCTCCAGGGGGCTACGAGCAGTACTTC; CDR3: CAWSAPGGYEQYF
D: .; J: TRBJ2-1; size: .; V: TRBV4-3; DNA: TGCGCCAGCAGCCAAGGGGGGCTAGCGGCCTACAATGAGCAGTTCTTC; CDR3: CASSQGGLAAYNEQFF
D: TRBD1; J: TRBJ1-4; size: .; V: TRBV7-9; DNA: TGTGCCAGCAGCTTACTAGGGACAGGGGAGGAAAAACTGTTTTTT; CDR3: CASSLLGTGEEKLFF
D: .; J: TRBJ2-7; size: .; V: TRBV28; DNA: TGTGCCAGTAGCATAGGAATAACCAGGAGCTACGAGCAGTACTTC; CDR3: CASSIGITRSYEQYF
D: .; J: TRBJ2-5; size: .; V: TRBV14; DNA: TGTGCCAGCAGCCAAGCACCTTGGCAAGAGACCCAGTACTTC; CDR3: CASSQAPWQETQYF
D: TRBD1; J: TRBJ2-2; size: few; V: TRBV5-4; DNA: TGTGCCAGCAGCTTGCGCGGGACAGGGGGCCCCGGGGAGCTGTTTTTT; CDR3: CASSLRGTGGPGELFF
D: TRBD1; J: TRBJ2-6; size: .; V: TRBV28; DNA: TGTGCCAGCAGCCCAGAACAGGGGGCGTCTGGGGCCAACGTCCTGACTTTC; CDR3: CASSPEQGASGANVLTF
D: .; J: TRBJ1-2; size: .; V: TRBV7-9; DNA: TGTGCCAGCAGCTTCTCGGTAGAGGCTGGCTACACCTTC; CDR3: CASSFSVEAGYTF
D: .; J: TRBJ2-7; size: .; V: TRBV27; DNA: TGTGCCAGCAGTGGGACCGACGCGCATCTTTTCTACGAGCAGTACTTC; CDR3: CASSGTDAHLFYEQYF